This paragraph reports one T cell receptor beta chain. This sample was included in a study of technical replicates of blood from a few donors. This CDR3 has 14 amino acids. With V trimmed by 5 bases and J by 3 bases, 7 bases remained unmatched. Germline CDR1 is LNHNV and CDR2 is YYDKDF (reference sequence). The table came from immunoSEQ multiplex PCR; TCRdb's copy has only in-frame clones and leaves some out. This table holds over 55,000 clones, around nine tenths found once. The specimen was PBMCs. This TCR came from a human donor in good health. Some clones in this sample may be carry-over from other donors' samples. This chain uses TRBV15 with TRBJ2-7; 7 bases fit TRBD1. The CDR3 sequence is CATSLYTGDYEQYF. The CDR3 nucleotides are TGTGCCACCAGCCTATACACAGGGGACTACGAGCAGTACTTC.